This T cell receptor beta chain derives from a study of shared clonotypes between healthy human individuals. Sequencing was performed with immunoSEQ multiplex PCR; in TCRdb, only in-frame clones are kept and a portion is missing. The data contain about 550,000 clones, about 95% of them singletons. Naive CD8 cells lacked CD45RO, underwent positive selection for CCR7 and left out terminally differentiated effector memory CD45RA+ cells. The healthy adult donors were HIV-negative and reported no recent acute infections or vaccinations. The CDR3 has 14 residues. V trimming: 5 bases; J trimming: 2 bases; junction bases outside the gene matches: 3. Germline loops: CDR1 PRHDT, CDR2 FYEKMQ (reference sequence).

The V and J genes are TRBV13 and TRBJ2-7, with 10 bases identical to TRBD1. This clonotype originated in a woman aged 25 to 39 in good health. Source material: naive CD8+ T cells sorted from blood. The CDR3 DNA follows: TGTGCCAGCAGCCCGGACAGGGGGGCCTACGAGCAGTACTTC. Translation: CASSPDRGAYEQYF.